This entry is about one T cell receptor (beta chain). Antigen specificity is unknown. Deep-level running was used for the assay. Some 29,000 T cell genomes (around 200 ng DNA) went into each sorted-subset replicate. Some clones are missing from TCRdb's copy, which holds only in-frame ones; the method was immunoSEQ multiplex PCR. The table has about 2.4 million clones, roughly 93% seen once; the top ten hold 0.36%. Germline loops: CDR1 SGHVS, CDR2 FNYEAQ. Trimming removed 5 bases from V and 7 bases from J; junction bases left unmatched: 7. This CDR3 has 16 amino acids. This sample stems from a study of shared clonotypes between healthy human individuals. Study-wide context: The study used three CD4 naive, three CD4 memory, two CD8 naive and one CD8 memory plate per donor. Study results and limitations: Blood alone was sampled, and tissue repertoires likely differ.

Material: naive CD4+ T cells from PBMCs. Subset: CD45RA+ positively selected. This sequence joins TRBV7-6 and TRBJ2-2; 13 nucleotides line up with TRBD2. The clonotype was recovered from a young man in good health. Some clones in this sample may be carry-over from other donors' samples. CDR3 nucleotides: TGTGCCAGCAGCGCCACTAGCGGGAGGGCCGGCGGGGAGCTGTTTTTT. Translation: CASSATSGRAGGELFF. The variable domain in full, with the rest retrieved from reference TRBV7-6 and TRBJ2-2, is GAGVSQSPRYKVTKRGQDVALRCDPISGHVSLYWYRQALGQGPEFLTYFNYEAQQDKSGLPNDRFSAERPEGSISTLTIQRTEQRDSAMYRCASSATSGRAGGELFFGEGSRLTVL.